The source of this T cell receptor beta chain is a study of blood T cell repertoires in COVID-19. In the study overall: Italy, Spain and the United States were the sources of the convalescent and acute COVID-19 samples.

Per the study methods: Using reference gene primer amplification, nucleated cell counts were estimated. TCRdb's copy holds only in-frame clones and misses some; the assay was immunoSEQ multiplex PCR. Clone size and V and J calls were adopted from that table, with D and trimming inferred from the DNA. The sample holds about 33,000 clones, 84% seen once. The V gene end was trimmed by 1 base and the J gene end by 7 bases; junction bases not matched to a gene: 9. Germline CDR1 SGHKS, CDR2 YYEKEE (reference sequence). CDR3 length: 16 residues. Sequenced: peripheral blood. This clonotype was sampled from a human donor in a cohort sampled during active COVID-19. The chain combines TRBV5-5 with TRBJ2-1; 9 nucleotides align to TRBD2. The CDR3 reads CASSLLAGGTRNEQFF. The CDR3 DNA follows: TGTGCCAGCAGCTTGCTTGCGGGGGGGACGCGAAATGAGCAGTTCTTC.